One and the same sample provided the 13 T cell receptor beta chains below, sequenced in a study of blood T cells in healthy people across ages. A second PCR, run for about 7 to 11 cycles, used a sample-barcoded 5' primer plus a J-beta primer mix. TCRdb re-called the 5' RACE reads with MiXCR, one entry per CDR3 protein. The profile shows about 1.4 million distinct CDR3 sequences, approximately 59% of them singletons. The sample taken for sequencing was blood. These receptors were obtained from a young man in good health.

V and J are TRBV6-5 and TRBJ2-6; D tentatively reads TRBD1 or TRBD2 (6 bases each). Germline V lookup: CDR1 MNHEY, CDR2 SVGAGI. Trimming removed 7 bases at V and 2 bases at J, with 12 bases between. The CDR3 extends over 15 amino acids. This chain's CDR3 is CASTWGAAGANVLTF. In nucleotides, the CDR3 is TGTGCCAGCACCTGGGGGGCCGCTGGGGCCAACGTCCTGACTTTC.

Comments on this clonotype: Mismatch with germline at one junction end may stem from a read error. This sequence joins TRBV4-1 and TRBJ2-6; tentatively, D is TRBD1 (5 bases). Germline V lookup: CDR1 MGHRA, CDR2 YSYEKL. This CDR3 region has 19 residues. The DNA of the CDR3 is TGCGCCAGCCGGGCCCCTAACCCGGGTCCAAACTCTGGGGCCAACGTTCTGACTTTC. It yields the protein CASRAPNPGPNSGANVLTF.

This chain uses TRBV27 with TRBJ2-5; D remains unclear. Germline values: CDR1 MNHEY, CDR2 SMNVEV (reference sequence). CDR3 length: 13 amino acids. V lost 5 bases and J 2 bases, leaving 9 bases between the germline ends. CDR3 region: CASSALAQETQYF. The CDR3 region has the DNA TGTGCCAGCAGTGCACTGGCACAAGAGACCCAGTACTTC.

There are a few counts of this clonotype. The rearrangement links TRBV28 to TRBJ2-3; no definite D call. With 1 base removed from V and 2 bases from J, the gap between germline ends came to 10 bases. The CDR3 has 15 residues. Germline CDR1 is MDHEN and CDR2 is SYDVKM. The CDR3 DNA reads TGTGCCAGCAGTTTATCGGTGCGATCCACAGATACGCAGTATTTT. Amino acids: CASSLSVRSTDTQYF.

V gene TRBV7-9 combines with J gene TRBJ2-3; 8 bases agree with TRBD2. Germline V gene data show CDR1 as SEHNR and CDR2 as FQNEAQ (reference sequence). The V segment lost 0 bases and the J segment 2 bases; nucleotides outside the gene matches: 4. The CDR3 length is 16 residues. Here the CDR3 DNA reads TGTGCCAGCAGCTTAGCGCGGGGACTAGTCACAGATACGCAGTATTTT. It codes for CASSLARGLVTDTQYF.

The sample holds a few counts of this clonotype. This chain uses TRBV10-3 with TRBJ2-7, with a possible D match to TRBD2 (6 bases). The CDR3 has 14 amino acids. From germline, CDR1 is ENHRY and CDR2 SYGVKD. With 11 bases removed from V and 0 bases from J, the gap between germline ends came to 17 bases. The CDR3 DNA sequence: TGTGCCGTCCAAGAACTAGCCCTCTCCTACGAGCAGTACTTC. The encoded protein is CAVQELALSYEQYF.

The table lists this clonotype with a count of one. The chain carries TRBV7-9 and TRBJ2-1, with D tentatively TRBD2 (6 bases). CDR3 length: 16 amino acids. V gave up 0 bases and J gave up 3 bases, with 12 bases separating them. Germline-derived CDR1 and CDR2 are SEHNR and FQNEAQ (reference sequence). CDR3 sequence reads: CASSLAEGYYYNEQFF. In DNA form, the CDR3 reads TGTGCCAGCAGCTTAGCGGAGGGGTATTACTACAATGAGCAGTTCTTC.

The genes are TRBV20-1 and TRBJ2-7, with D hard to call. Germline CDR1 is DFQATT and CDR2 is SNEGSKA (reference sequence). Between the trimmed V and J ends, which lost 6 bases and 3 bases, there was a span of 12 bases. The CDR3 is 12 amino acids. The CDR3 reads CSAMPDGYEQYF. In nucleotides, the CDR3 is TGCAGTGCCATGCCCGATGGCTACGAGCAGTACTTC.

For this clonotype: One end of the junction varies from germline; a read error may be responsible. This chain links TRBV5-1 with TRBJ2-1; no firm D call. This CDR3 contains 14 residues. Germline V gene data show CDR1 as SGHRS and CDR2 as YFSETQ. CDR3 amino acids: CASSLPGSHNEQFF. The CDR3 region has the DNA TGCGCCAGCAGCTTACCAGGCTCCCACAATGAGCAGTTCTTC.

V gene TRBV30 combines with J gene TRBJ2-5; the D is unclear. With 3 bases removed from V and 0 bases from J, the gap between germline ends came to 5 bases. CDR1 is GTSNPN and CDR2 is SVGIG in the germline V gene (reference sequence). The CDR3 is made up of 12 amino acids. This CDR3 reads CAWREYQETQYF. Written as DNA, the CDR3 is TGTGCCTGGAGAGAGTACCAAGAGACCCAGTACTTC.

The chain recombines TRBV7-2 with TRBJ2-1, with 9 bases lining up with TRBD2. Germline V gene lookup returns CDR1 SGHTA and CDR2 FQGNSA. The CDR3 is 15 residues long. V shed 4 bases and J 3 bases; nucleotides not matched to a gene: 4. CDR3 in DNA: TGTGCCAGCAGCTCGGGACTAGCTTTCTACAATGAGCAGTTCTTC. It codes for CASSSGLAFYNEQFF.

The chain joins TRBV6-1 to TRBJ2-7; 10 bases are a match to TRBD1. Germline V gene data show CDR1 as MNHNS and CDR2 as SASEGT. V shed 6 bases and J 3 bases; nucleotides not matched to a gene: 5. The CDR3 is 14 amino acids. The DNA of the CDR3 is TGTGCCAGCAGGACCGGGACAGGGGACTACGAGCAGTACTTC. The encoded protein is CASRTGTGDYEQYF.

The chain joins TRBV9 to TRBJ2-6, with D perhaps TRBD2 (6 bases). Trimming pared 0 bases from V and 4 bases from J, leaving 11 bases between. This CDR3 is 16 amino acids long. Germline CDR1 and CDR2: SGDLS and YYNGEE. CDR3 region: CASSVGTGVGANVLTF. CDR3 bases: TGTGCCAGCAGCGTAGGTACGGGGGTCGGGGCCAACGTCCTGACTTTC.